The subject of this entry is one TCR beta chain. Its matching antigen is unknown. Patients had residual fresh-frozen tumor tissue and more than two years of survival data. The immunoSEQ assay amplified TCRB CDR3 from up to roughly 2 ug DNA. Amplification used 60 V beta primers and 13 J beta primers. Only in-frame clones appear in the TCRdb table, and some are missing; sequencing was by immunoSEQ multiplex PCR. The table includes under 100,000 clones, approximately 90% detected once. This sample was included in a study of glioma-infiltrating T cells after dendritic cell vaccination. Study-wide findings and caveats: The cohort had few patients with full blood and tumor sets.

The CDR3 is 16 amino acids. Germline loops: CDR1 MDHEN, CDR2 SYDVKM. V lost 6 bases and J lost 1; bases outside the gene matches: 11. The chain recombines TRBV28 with TRBJ2-7; the match to TRBD1 covers 8 bases. This specimen was blood, taken before dendritic cell vaccination. The clonotype originates from a human donor with glioblastoma. The CDR3 loop is CASSDPGQDLSYEQYF. The CDR3 nucleotides read TGTGCCAGCAGCGACCCGGGACAGGACCTATCCTACGAGCAGTACTTC. The full variable domain, rest sourced from reference TRBV28 and TRBJ2-7, is DVKVTQSSRYLVKRTGEKVFLECVQDMDHENMFWYRQDPGLGLRLIYFSYDVKMKEKGDIPEGYSVSREKKERFSLILESASTNQTSMYLCASSDPGQDLSYEQYFGPGTRLTVT.